These T cell receptor beta chains were read from a single sample in a study of cytomegalovirus exposure and HLA in healthy donors. Sequencing used immunoSEQ multiplex PCR; TCRdb keeps in-frame clones, though not all of them. Among more than 90,000 clones listed, more than 60% were seen once. The source material was PBMCs. These receptors originate from a human donor in good health. CDR3s leave out the opening cysteine and the closing phenylalanine or tryptophan.

v_call: TRBV27; j_call: TRBJ1-2; cdr3_length: 12; cdr3_aa: ASSFRFSGVGYT
v_call: TRBV9; j_call: TRBJ2-7; cdr3_length: 15; cdr3_aa: ASSVGVWQGAGYEQY
v_call: TRBV4-3; j_call: TRBJ1-1; cdr3_length: 11; cdr3_aa: ASSQHDRKEAF
v_call: TRBV10-3; j_call: TRBJ2-5; cdr3_length: 13; cdr3_aa: AISDSTGGGKTQY
v_call: TRBV6-5; j_call: TRBJ2-7; cdr3_length: 13; cdr3_aa: ASSPSGTAHYEQY
v_call: TRBV9; j_call: TRBJ2-1; cdr3_length: 14; cdr3_aa: ASSVVGQGVSYEQF
v_call: TRBV11-2; j_call: TRBJ2-5; cdr3_length: 13; cdr3_aa: ASSPMTGGTETQY
v_call: TRBV27; j_call: TRBJ2-3; cdr3_length: 21; cdr3_aa: ASSFLFGSGTSGRASVTDTQY
v_call: TRBV19; j_call: TRBJ1-3; cdr3_length: 12; cdr3_aa: ASSPDRGGNTIY
v_call: TRBV6-4; j_call: TRBJ2-3; cdr3_length: 12; cdr3_aa: ASSDRLAAGTQY
v_call: TRBV14; j_call: TRBJ2-7; cdr3_length: 14; cdr3_aa: ASSHRHRRGTYEQY
v_call: TRBV5-1; j_call: TRBJ2-1; cdr3_length: 13; cdr3_aa: ASSLDNRSGNEQF
v_call: TRBV11-2; j_call: TRBJ1-1; cdr3_length: 14; cdr3_aa: ASSSGGTAAGTEAF
v_call: TRBV4-3; j_call: TRBJ2-1; cdr3_length: 12; cdr3_aa: ASSQDTLAPPGF
v_call: TRBV10-2; j_call: TRBJ1-2; cdr3_length: 14; cdr3_aa: ASSATGGERLYGYT
v_call: TRBV19; j_call: TRBJ2-3; cdr3_length: 17; cdr3_aa: ASSLQGTSGMISTDTQY
v_call: TRBV5-1; j_call: TRBJ2-7; cdr3_length: 12; cdr3_aa: ASSLAAGTPEQY
v_call: TRBV6-6; j_call: TRBJ2-2; cdr3_length: 11; cdr3_aa: ASRPDSTGELF
v_call: TRBV4-2; j_call: TRBJ1-2; cdr3_length: 13; cdr3_aa: ASSRAQGYSYGYT
v_call: TRBV7-7; j_call: TRBJ2-2; cdr3_length: 13; cdr3_aa: ASSFTGGDTGELF
v_call: TRBV7-8; j_call: TRBJ2-6; cdr3_length: 12; cdr3_aa: ASSRYSGANVLT
v_call: TRBV19; j_call: TRBJ2-2; cdr3_length: 12; cdr3_aa: ASRATLNTGELF
v_call: TRBV11-1; j_call: TRBJ2-1; cdr3_length: 15; cdr3_aa: ASSRGSTGSTIQEQF